This TCR beta chain came from a study of cytomegalovirus exposure and HLA in healthy donors (dated by TCRdb to 2017 to 2019). Concerning the study at large: According to an earlier analysis of several hundred of the donors, about 179 million T cells yielded 117 million unique TCR beta sequences and approximately 280 Gb of sequence data. An early release that covered about 600 HLA-typed donors contained around 300 gigabases of sequencing data and 85 million to 100 million unique TCR sequences. Among the approximately 400 genotyped donors, around 79% belonged to the genetic ancestry cluster associated with self-reported Caucasian donors. The aim of the study was to test whether cataloging public T cell receptors could identify signatures of past pathogen exposure. The study used immunosequencing to profile the T cell repertoires of some 600 subjects and linked those repertoires to cytomegalovirus serostatus. In addition to the first cohort of around 670 subjects, a separate validation cohort of approximately 120 different subjects was used. The study combined high-throughput TCR immunosequencing, statistical association of individual TCRs with disease status, and machine learning to predict cytomegalovirus infection status. In a later analysis, previously published TCR beta repertoires from some 640 donors were re-analyzed and high-resolution HLA genotyping was added so that TCR occurrence patterns could be studied. Rather than using new phenotypic data, the later analysis identified candidate immune exposures from TCR beta sequences and from how often those sequences occurred across donors. In an earlier analysis of 587 of the donors, high-throughput TCR beta sequencing was used to judge whether each TCR beta V gene segment behaved as functional or pseudogenic. Donor age, sex, ethnicity and CMV serostatus were collected together with the repertoire data. A later genetic analysis took genome-wide SNP genotypes for about 55% of the roughly 700 donors and used that subset as a discovery cohort. Every repertoire in the discovery cohort had been generated on one and the same sequencing platform. HLA typing included class I and class II loci at four-digit resolution. The number of typed donors differed by locus: about 620-630 for A, B, C, DRB1 and DQB1; approximately 520 for DQA1; around 580 for DPA1; and some 470 for DPB1. Four or five DR-DQ haplotypes were handled as single units for association and clustering, since linkage in the cohort was strong. Across some 400 genotyped donors of the cohort, an average of approximately 200,000 unique TCR beta nucleotide sequences per donor were sequenced, and roughly 20% of those sequences were non-productive. Beyond this particular receptor, the publication reports: In a later analysis, most CMV-associated TCR beta chains were found to appear HLA-restricted, with HLA associations seemingly driven largely by CMV exposure. In this cohort, only TCR beta chains were sequenced, and detectable features were limited by the absence of alpha or paired-chain data. Some IMGT-functional V segments, including TRBV6-2 and TRBV6-3, could not be told apart with the 87-base-pair reads, so those segments were excluded. The authors suggested that the approach could potentially be generalized to other disease states and immunological phenotypes. Because HLA typing was unavailable for some donors at each locus, only the typed subset was used in association tests. Cytomegalovirus status was reported to be diagnosed by the classifier with high specificity and sensitivity in both the original and validation cohorts. In a later analysis, several top co-occurrence clusters were reported to appear linked to parvovirus B19, influenza, CMV and Epstein-Barr virus. A cluster of highly shared sequence variants was judged likely to represent a technical artifact of the sequencing pipeline. According to a later analysis, TCR association rates differed among HLA loci, with DRB1 alleles showing the most associated TCRs and HLA-C alleles showing the fewest. According to a later genetic analysis, donors in an Asian-associated ancestry cluster had fewer N-insertions in productive TCRs than the roughly 660-donor mean. A few of the identified cytomegalovirus-associated TCR beta chains were confirmed in vitro to be specific for cytomegalovirus antigens. V-gene and J-gene trimming of TCR beta chains was associated with a missense DCLRE1C variant in a later genetic analysis, and the association was replicated in an independent cohort. In a later analysis, HLA-associated TCR beta chains were found to be more clonally expanded and to have lower generation probabilities than equally common non-associated chains. A later analysis associated 17,000 or so TCR beta sequences with specific HLA alleles at a false discovery rate of 0.05. CMV serostatus was the only immune exposure information available for the cohort. A further reported finding was that TCR beta sequences accurately predicted the HLA-A and HLA-B alleles for most subjects in the first cohort. The presence/absence analyses assumed that sequencing depth was roughly uniform across donors, and that assumption may not be true. A total of 150 or so TCR beta chains were listed by the study as associated with cytomegalovirus. Some 15 rarely observed V segments, including chromosome 9 orphons, were excluded from the earlier analysis of about 600 of the donors because counts were too low. In an earlier analysis of fewer than 700 of the donors, most TCR beta V segments appeared in productive rearrangements about 90% or about 30% of the time, broadly matching IMGT annotations. When HLA alleles, especially DR and DQ, strongly co-occurred, TCR associations were difficult to assign to individual alleles. While some public TCRs were present in many individuals, most TCR sequences turned up only very rarely across donors. Linkage disequilibrium might explain the correlated functional status among segregating V segments, but an unknown experimental factor could not be ruled out.

Library method: the immunoSEQ multiplex PCR assay. A mixture of 60 forward primers for TCR Vbeta segments and 13 reverse primers for TCR Jbeta segments was used in the multiplex PCR. A multiplex PCR assay on genomic DNA amplified the CDR3 region of rearranged TCR beta genes. The Illumina HiSeq System was used to sequence the amplified TCR beta libraries as 87-base-pair reads. In the authors' own workflow: Across the 670 or so repertoires, a later analysis counted approximately 75 million unique TCR beta chains, 8.5 million to 12 million of which were shared by at least two donors. To remove PCR and sequencing errors, raw reads were error-corrected and collapsed into unique sequences using a nearest-neighbor algorithm that merged closely related sequences. V, D and J gene segments were assigned by aligning CDR3 sequences to IMGT reference sequences. For a sequence to be retained, a match of at least six nucleotides was required to both a V gene segment and a J gene segment. A rearrangement counted as productive if the CDR3 had no stop codons and remained in frame with V and J, and every other rearrangement counted as non-productive. CDR3 was defined by IMGT convention, running from the second conserved V-encoded cysteine to the conserved J-encoded phenylalanine. Sequences without an unambiguous match to a single V gene segment were excluded from the earlier analysis of 500 to 700 of the donors. An earlier analysis of a few hundred of the donors called V segments functional above 56.7% productive rearrangements and segregating when the between-donor standard deviation exceeded 5%. A statistical classification framework was developed to diagnose cytomegalovirus status using the catalog of TCR beta chain sequences. In a later analysis, TCR nucleotide sequences were compared against IMGT/GENE-DB human TR gene sequences so that V and J genes could be assigned. In a later analysis, CDR3 sequences and most-parsimonious VDJ recombination scenarios were assigned using the TCRdist pipeline. In a later analysis, every TCR beta chain was defined by the combination of its CDR3 amino acid sequence and its V-gene family, and reads without a unique V-gene family were dropped. In a later analysis, 500 to 700 highly shared, low-generation-probability nucleotide sequences were removed to address suspected cross-contamination and a sequencing artifact. In a later analysis, a clonal expansion index was calculated for each public chain from normalized within-repertoire ranks of inferred template counts. In a later analysis, generation probabilities were computed using a VDJ recombination model fitted to out-of-frame rearrangements, and the results were checked against IGoR. Hypergeometric tests were used in a later analysis to score TCR-TCR, TCR-HLA and TCR-CMV co-occurrence, with a repertoire-size bias correction applied to the TCR pairs. In a later analysis, false discovery rates were estimated by permuting HLA or CMV assignments 20 times. In a later analysis, co-occurring TCRs were grouped using DBSCAN, with TCRdist sequence similarity added in when clustering inside HLA-allele-positive subsets. Repertoires with fewer than 30,000 or more than 120,000 public chains were left out of co-occurrence clustering, as were five repertoires with anomalous nucleotide sharing. Imported from immuneACCESS, the table was reduced by TCRdb to in-frame sequences with V and J called. These copies leave out some clones; in studies compared against another copy, an unresolved V gene accounts for under half, and the cause of the remainder is not known. V, J and clone size were drawn from that table, and D and trimming were deduced from the DNA. Present in this sample are some 180,000 clones, around a tenth of which were seen just once. Roughly 1.4% of the sample belongs to the ten largest clones.

With respect to this clone: There is no known antigen for this receptor. Base qualities are missing; no much larger clone stands one base away.

The CDR3 measures 14 amino acids from cysteine to phenylalanine. Only the CDR3 portion is preserved as DNA: 42 bases, with reading frame beginning at the first base. The germline ends are 14 bases apart after V is trimmed by 4 bases and J by 4 bases. Sequences MGHRA (CDR1) and YSYEKL (CDR2) are obtained from the germline V gene. In total, approximately 690 healthy bone marrow donors made up the cohort. At the time of sampling, all cohort members were nominally healthy, though unrecorded immune exposures were likely present. The donor tested CMV seropositive and was one of the 289 seropositive cohort members. Every donor gave a peripheral blood sample, and the peripheral blood mononuclear cells from that sample were used for TCR beta sequencing. Genomic DNA was extracted from the blood cell samples with the Qiagen DNeasy Blood Extraction Kit.

The sequence joins TRBV4-1 to TRBJ2-7, with the D gene call left open. Sequencing was performed on PBMCs. This sequence was found in a woman in her twenties or thirties in good health and CMV-seropositive. The nucleotide sequence is TGCGCCAGCAGCCCCATGGGTCTCGGGTACGAGCAGTACTTC. This is translated as CASSPMGLGYEQYF.